This entry lists 27 T cell receptor beta chains sequenced from one sample in a study of healthy donors' naive CD4 and CD8 T cells. A linear amplification protocol produced the TCR libraries from 500 ng of total RNA. TCRdb re-derived calls from the reads in MiXCR, one entry per CDR3 protein. The sample has about 200,000 distinct CDR3 sequences, about four fifths seen once; the top ten hold more than 2%. The specimen sequenced was naive CD4+ and CD8+ T cells sorted from blood, pooled from several donors. The receptors here all came from a pool of human donors in good health; the sample pools cells from several healthy donors.

This clonotype has a handful of counts. The chain couples TRBV7-8 to TRBJ1-1; no firm D call. This CDR3 has 13 residues. Germline CDR1 reads SGHVS; CDR2 reads FQNEAQ. Deletions cut 6 bases from V and 1 base from J, with 9 bases between. The CDR3 region is CASSLWENTEAFF. CDR3 nucleotides: TGTGCCAGCAGTTTGTGGGAGAACACTGAAGCTTTCTTT.

CDR3 sequence: CASRGGNSPLHF. Here the CDR3 DNA reads TGTGCCAGCAGGGGAGGTAATTCACCCCTCCACTTT. This chain links TRBV6-1 with TRBJ1-6; D gene unclear. The CDR3 loop spans 12 amino acids. Germline CDR1 MNHNS, CDR2 SASEGT. V lost 6 bases to trimming and J lost 6 bases, with 6 bases between them.

This chain joins TRBV24-1 and TRBJ2-1, with 8 bases fitting TRBD2. The CDR3 is 16 residues long. CDR1 is KGHDR and CDR2 is SFDVKD in the germline V gene. V lost 2 bases to trimming and J lost 0 bases; unmatched junction nucleotides: 2. The CDR3 loop reads CATSDSSGSSYNEQFF. The CDR3 DNA sequence: TGTGCCACCAGTGATTCGAGCGGGAGCTCCTACAATGAGCAGTTCTTC.

The count of this clonotype is one. CDR3 coding DNA: TGTGCCAGCAGCCTCGAATCGGTCCACAGGGGGCAAGAGACCCAGTACTTC. This sequence encodes CASSLESVHRGQETQYF. The J gene is TRBJ2-5, the V gene TRBV11-1; TRBD1 matches 8 bases. After removal of 5 bases from V and 2 bases from J, the junction contained 13 bases not matched to a gene. Germline CDR1 reads SGHAT; CDR2 reads FQDESV (reference sequence). The CDR3 loop spans 17 amino acids.

V gene TRBV29-1 combines with J gene TRBJ1-4; D uncertain. This CDR3 is 14 amino acids long. V lost 4 bases to trimming and J lost 0 bases, with 9 bases between them. Germline assignment: CDR1 SQVTM and CDR2 ANQGSEA. CDR3 region: CSVAEQPTNEKLFF. The CDR3 region has the DNA TGCAGCGTTGCCGAACAACCAACTAATGAAAAACTGTTTTTT.

The V gene is TRBV5-1, the J gene TRBJ1-6, with a weak D call TRBD1 (5 bases). V lost 8 bases to trimming and J lost 7 bases, with 13 bases between them. The V gene's germline CDR1 is SGHRS and CDR2 YFSETQ. The CDR3 has 13 amino acids. CDR3 nucleotide sequence: TGCGCCAGTTCCGGGACGGAAAATTCACCCCTCCACTTT. Its translation: CASSGTENSPLHF. The complete variable domain, with remaining parts taken from reference TRBV5-1 and TRBJ1-6, reads KAGVTQTPRYLIKTRGQQVTLSCSPISGHRSVSWYQQTPGQGLQFLFEYFSETQRNKGNFPGRFSGRQFSNSRSEMNVSTLELGDSALYLCASSGTENSPLHFGNGTRLTVT.

V usage is TRBV27 and J usage is TRBJ2-7; weak D call: TRBD1 (5 bases). V lost 6 bases, J lost 0 bases, and 12 bases lay in between. The V gene's germline CDR1 is MNHEY and CDR2 SMNVEV (reference sequence). The CDR3 consists of 14 residues. CDR3 sequence: CASSPIDSSYEQYF. The CDR3 DNA sequence: TGTGCCAGCAGCCCTATCGACAGCTCCTACGAGCAGTACTTC.

The chain links TRBV11-2 to TRBJ1-3, with D unclear. Germline V gene data show CDR1 as SGHAT and CDR2 as FQNNGV. There are 11 residues in the CDR3. Trimming stripped 10 bases from V and 4 bases from J, with 8 bases between. The CDR3 coding sequence is TGTGCCACCCTCGACGGAAACACCATATATTTT. Translated: CATLDGNTIYF.

The chain combines TRBV6-5 with TRBJ1-1; a possible D gene is TRBD1 (5 bases). V gave up 0 bases and J gave up 5 bases, with 16 bases separating them. Germline CDR1 is MNHEY and CDR2 is SVGAGI. The CDR3 is 16 residues long. This CDR3 reads CASSYSSFGGWTEAFF. CDR3 nucleotides: TGTGCCAGCAGTTACTCGAGCTTTGGGGGATGGACTGAAGCTTTCTTT.

The chain uses TRBV6-5 and TRBJ1-1; the D gene is possibly TRBD1 (6 bases). V was cut by 0 bases and J by 5 bases, with 10 bases left in between. The CDR3 covers 14 residues. CDR1 and CDR2 (germline): MNHEY, SVGAGI. The CDR3 region is CASSYSMQGTEAFF. For the CDR3, the DNA is TGTGCCAGCAGTTACTCGATGCAGGGGACTGAAGCTTTCTTT.

The V call is TRBV27, the J call TRBJ2-7; perhaps TRBD1 as D (5 bases). The CDR3 has 15 amino acids. V lost 6 bases, J lost 4 bases, and 19 bases lay in between. In germline, CDR1 is MNHEY, CDR2 SMNVEV (reference sequence). The CDR3 DNA reads TGTGCCAGCAGCCAGGGTTCCGAACTAAAATACGAGCAGTACTTC. It specifies CASSQGSELKYEQYF.

The V call is TRBV6-1, the J call TRBJ2-1; the match to TRBD2 covers 12 bases. CDR1 is MNHNS, CDR2 SASEGT, per germline. Germline trimming cut 2 bases from V and 0 bases from J; bases unmatched to any gene: 5. The CDR3 is made up of 18 amino acids. CDR3 loop: CASSELAGGPSSYNEQFF. The CDR3 DNA sequence: TGTGCCAGCAGTGAACTAGCGGGAGGGCCGAGCTCCTACAATGAGCAGTTCTTC.

The chain employs TRBV5-4 and TRBJ2-5; 14 bases are shared with TRBD2. This CDR3 is 16 amino acids long. Per the germline V gene, CDR1 is SGHNT and CDR2 is YYREEE (reference sequence). Trimming cost V 4 bases and J 5 bases; bases outside gene matches: 7. This chain's CDR3 is CASSRPGTSGSETQYF. In DNA form, the CDR3 reads TGTGCCAGCAGCCGTCCCGGGACTAGCGGGAGTGAGACCCAGTACTTC.

This clonotype appeared once. This chain joins TRBV29-1 and TRBJ2-2, with 8 bases aligning to TRBD2. The CDR3 covers 14 residues. Germline V lookup: CDR1 SQVTM, CDR2 ANQGSEA. J was trimmed by 4 bases and V by 7 bases; bases with no gene match: 8. CDR3 loop: CSAPFGTSTGELFF. The DNA of the CDR3 is TGCAGCGCCCCCTTCGGGACTAGCACCGGGGAGCTGTTTTTT.

This clonotype was recorded a few times. This rearrangement joins TRBV5-4 to TRBJ1-2; D is undetermined. The CDR3 totals 13 residues. The germline gives CDR1 SGHNT, CDR2 YYREEE (reference sequence). V was cut by 0 bases and J by 0 bases, with 3 bases left in between. DNA of the CDR3: TGTGCCAGCAGCTTGGGAGCTAACTATGGCTACACCTTC. The encoded protein is CASSLGANYGYTF.

The chain combines TRBV29-1 with TRBJ2-2; D remains unclear. The CDR3 extends over 11 amino acids. Looked up from germline, CDR1 is SQVTM and CDR2 is ANQGSEA. Trimming cost V 3 bases and J 5 bases, with 4 bases left between them. For the CDR3, the DNA is TGCAGCGTTGATGGGACCGGGGAGCTGTTTTTT. This codes for CSVDGTGELFF.

The chain is built from TRBV29-1 and TRBJ2-1, with no clear D. Trimming removed 4 bases from V and 8 bases from J, with 12 bases in between. The germline gives CDR1 SQVTM, CDR2 ANQGSEA. The length of the CDR3 is 12 residues. The CDR3 DNA reads as TGCAGCGTTGTTGGGCTCCCCGATGAGCAGTTCTTC. Protein product: CSVVGLPDEQFF.

The chain links TRBV29-1 to TRBJ1-1; TRBD1 matches 8 bases. CDR1 is SQVTM and CDR2 is ANQGSEA in the germline V gene. The J segment lost 4 bases and the V segment lost 7 bases, leaving 2 bases of the junction unmatched. The CDR3 has 11 residues. This CDR3 reads CSGDRGTEAFF. The CDR3 region has the DNA TGCAGCGGAGACAGGGGCACTGAAGCTTTCTTT.

This clonotype was seen only once. The V and J genes are TRBV6-5 and TRBJ1-6; TRBD1 matches at 9 bases. Germline V CDR1 and CDR2: MNHEY, SVGAGI. J lost 9 bases, V lost 8 bases, and 5 bases had no gene match. This CDR3 spans 13 amino acids. The CDR3 here is CASRTGVISPLHF. For the CDR3, the DNA is TGTGCCAGCCGGACAGGGGTGATTTCACCCCTCCACTTT.

The chain joins TRBV29-1 to TRBJ2-1; D is perhaps TRBD2 (6 bases). Trimming shortened V by 7 bases and J by 4 bases, and 11 bases separated the two germline ends. This CDR3 spans 12 amino acids. Germline CDR1 is SQVTM and CDR2 is ANQGSEA. Here the CDR3 DNA reads TGCAGCGCCAGACTAGGTTACAATGAGCAGTTCTTC. This codes for CSARLGYNEQFF.

The genes are TRBV6-5 and TRBJ2-7; D may match TRBD1 or TRBD2 (5 bases each). Between the trimmed V and J ends, which lost 4 bases and 4 bases, there was a span of 23 bases. The CDR3 runs to 17 residues. CDR1 and CDR2 (germline): MNHEY, SVGAGI. Written as DNA, the CDR3 is TGTGCCAGCAGTTTGTATTTCGGCGACAGAGGGAATTACGAGCAGTACTTC. Translating gives CASSLYFGDRGNYEQYF.

This clonotype was counted a single time. The rearrangement joins TRBV29-1 to TRBJ2-1; 10 bases are a match to TRBD2. This CDR3 spans 17 amino acids. Germline assignment: CDR1 SQVTM and CDR2 ANQGSEA. V dropped 1 base and J dropped 7; count of bases not matched to a gene: 13. This CDR3 is CSVEVPDLAGVNNEQFF. The CDR3 DNA sequence: TGCAGCGTTGAAGTCCCGGATCTAGCGGGAGTAAATAATGAGCAGTTCTTC.

The chain uses TRBV10-3 and TRBJ2-7; 7 bases match TRBD2. CDR3 length equals 14 residues. Germline V lookup: CDR1 ENHRY, CDR2 SYGVKD. Losses at the gene ends were 0 bases for V and 7 bases for J; bases not matched to a gene: 6. This chain's CDR3 is CAISESPAGEEQYF. The CDR3 nucleotides read TGTGCCATCAGTGAGTCCCCCGCGGGAGAGGAGCAGTACTTC.

The chain has TRBV4-2 and TRBJ1-5; D is unclear. This CDR3 contains 15 residues. The germline CDR1 and CDR2 sequences are LGHNA and YNFKEQ. With 0 bases removed from V and 3 bases from J, the gap between germline ends came to 9 bases. CDR3 nucleotide sequence: TGTGCCAGCAGCCAAGATCAAGGACCCAATCAGCCCCAGCATTTT. It yields the protein CASSQDQGPNQPQHF.

This CDR3 reads CASSTTRRDAFF. In nucleotides, the CDR3 is TGTGCCAGTAGTACAACCAGGAGGGACGCTTTCTTT. This rearrangement joins TRBV19 to TRBJ1-1, with D possibly TRBD1 on 5 matching bases. V shed 4 bases and J shed 11 bases, with 14 bases lying between them. The germline V gene has CDR1 LNHDA and CDR2 SQIVND (reference sequence). The CDR3 contains 12 residues.

The rearrangement links TRBV19 to TRBJ2-7; 7 bases map to TRBD1. J gave up 3 bases and V 5 bases, and 7 bases lay outside the gene matches. Germline lookup yields CDR1 LNHDA and CDR2 SQIVND (reference sequence). This CDR3 region has 14 residues. CDR3 protein: CASSGQVDHYEQYF. CDR3 DNA sequence: TGTGCCAGTAGTGGACAGGTCGACCACTACGAGCAGTACTTC.

This clonotype has just one count. CDR3 DNA sequence: TGCAGCGTTGAAATCTGGAGCGGCCTCTCCTACAATGAGCAGTTCTTC. Translating gives CSVEIWSGLSYNEQFF. The chain couples TRBV29-1 to TRBJ2-1, with TRBD2 as a possible D gene (5 bases). With 2 bases removed from V and 0 bases from J, the gap between germline ends came to 14 bases. The germline V gene encodes CDR1 SQVTM and CDR2 ANQGSEA. The CDR3 runs 16 residues.